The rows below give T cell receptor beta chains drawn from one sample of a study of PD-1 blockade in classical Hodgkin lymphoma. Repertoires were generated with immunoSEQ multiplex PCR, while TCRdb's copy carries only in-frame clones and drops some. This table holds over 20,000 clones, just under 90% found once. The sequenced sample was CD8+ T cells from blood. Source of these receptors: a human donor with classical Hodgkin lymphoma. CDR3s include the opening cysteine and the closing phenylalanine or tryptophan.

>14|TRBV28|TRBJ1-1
CASSFLQATREAFF
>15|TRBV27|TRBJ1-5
CASSYRADSNQPQHF
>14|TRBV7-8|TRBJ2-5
CASTLGLTWETQYF
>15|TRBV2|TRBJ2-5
CASRPEGVPEETQYF
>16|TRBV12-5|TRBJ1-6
CASGLNPGARGSPLHF
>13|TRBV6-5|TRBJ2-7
CASSPLLPGEQYF
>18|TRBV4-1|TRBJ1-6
CASSQVRTELTSNSPLHF
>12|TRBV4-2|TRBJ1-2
CASTQDRDGYTF
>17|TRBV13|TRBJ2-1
CASSLVASGDNYNEQFF
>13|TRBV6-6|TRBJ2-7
CASSYLTGYEQYF
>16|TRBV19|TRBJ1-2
CASRGPGGNEDYGYTF
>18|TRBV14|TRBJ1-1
CASSQYLPDRGRRTEAFF
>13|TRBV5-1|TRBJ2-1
CASSLSRRDEQFF
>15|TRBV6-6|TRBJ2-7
CASTDEGLTAYEQYF
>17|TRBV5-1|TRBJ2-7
CASSLQYAGQGAPEQYF
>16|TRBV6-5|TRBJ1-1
CASSYLSRGVNTEAFF
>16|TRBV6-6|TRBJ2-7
CASSYSIYRGTYEQYF
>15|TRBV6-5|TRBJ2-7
CASKRGGDFPYEQYF
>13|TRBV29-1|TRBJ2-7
CSVLDGGSYEQYF
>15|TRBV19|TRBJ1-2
CASSTETGTLLSYTF
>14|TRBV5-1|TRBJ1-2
CASSSLGRVYGYTF
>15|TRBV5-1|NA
CASSFLAGGRDEQYF
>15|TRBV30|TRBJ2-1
CAWRHGAGGLNEQFF
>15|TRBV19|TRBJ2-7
CASSPGTGSSYEQYF
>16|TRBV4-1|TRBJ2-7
CASSQATSGGFAEQYF
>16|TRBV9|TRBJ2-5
CASSVGVSTEGETQYF
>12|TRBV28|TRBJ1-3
CASSYPGNTIYF
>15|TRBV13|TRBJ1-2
CASSSKQDPYYGYTF
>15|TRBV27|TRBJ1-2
CASRPDRDGGYGYTF
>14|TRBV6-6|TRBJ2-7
CASSYSRTLYEQYF
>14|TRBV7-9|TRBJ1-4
CASSPTGGGEKLFF
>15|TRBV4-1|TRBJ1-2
CASSPRGRAPYGYTF
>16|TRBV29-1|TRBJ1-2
CSVEWTGGLGNYGYTF
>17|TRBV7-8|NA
CASSLGASGTTSYEQYF
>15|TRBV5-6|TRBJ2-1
CASSLGQGFYNEQFF
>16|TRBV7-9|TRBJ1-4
CASSLDSGTVNEKLFF
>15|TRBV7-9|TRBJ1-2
CASSLVGEARYGYTF
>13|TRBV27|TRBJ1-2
CASSWGSSYGYTF
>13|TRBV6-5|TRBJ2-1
CASSLVAANEQFF
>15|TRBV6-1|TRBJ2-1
CASSRLAGGLNEQFF
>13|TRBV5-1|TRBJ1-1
CASSLEGRPAAFF
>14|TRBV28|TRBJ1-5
CASSFPQTPQPQHF
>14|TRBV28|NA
CASSFTGTSYEQYF
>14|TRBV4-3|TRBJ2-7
CASSQAARGYEQYF
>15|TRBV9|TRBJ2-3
CASSVGGLAADTQYF
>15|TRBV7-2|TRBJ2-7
CASSFAGSSSYEQYF
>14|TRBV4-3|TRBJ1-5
CASSPDREDQPQHF
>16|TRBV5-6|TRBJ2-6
CASSWTVYSGANVLTF
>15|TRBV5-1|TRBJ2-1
CASSLASGLYNEQFF
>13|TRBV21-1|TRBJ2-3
CASSSWDTDTQYF
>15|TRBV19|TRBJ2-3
CASSTAPGITDTQYF
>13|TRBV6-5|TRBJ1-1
CASSYSRGTEAFF
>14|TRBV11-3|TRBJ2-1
CASSLYTGDNEQFF
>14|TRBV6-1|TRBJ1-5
CASSDWTDNQPQHF
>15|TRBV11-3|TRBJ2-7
CASSLGGGGNYEQYF
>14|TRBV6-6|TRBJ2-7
CASSPSLGRDEQYF
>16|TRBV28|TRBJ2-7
CASSLASGGLAYEQYF